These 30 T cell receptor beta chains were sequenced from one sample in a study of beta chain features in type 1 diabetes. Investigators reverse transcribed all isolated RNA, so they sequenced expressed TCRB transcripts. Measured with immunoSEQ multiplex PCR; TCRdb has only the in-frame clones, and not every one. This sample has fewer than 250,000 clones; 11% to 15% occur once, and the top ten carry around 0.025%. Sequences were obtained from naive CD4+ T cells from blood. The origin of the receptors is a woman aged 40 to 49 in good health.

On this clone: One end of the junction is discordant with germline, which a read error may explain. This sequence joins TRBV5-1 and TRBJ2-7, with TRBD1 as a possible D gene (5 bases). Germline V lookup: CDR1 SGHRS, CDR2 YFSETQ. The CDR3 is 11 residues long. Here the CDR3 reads CASSLTTEQYF. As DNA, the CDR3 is TGTGCCAGCAGCTTAACGACAGAACAGTACTTC.

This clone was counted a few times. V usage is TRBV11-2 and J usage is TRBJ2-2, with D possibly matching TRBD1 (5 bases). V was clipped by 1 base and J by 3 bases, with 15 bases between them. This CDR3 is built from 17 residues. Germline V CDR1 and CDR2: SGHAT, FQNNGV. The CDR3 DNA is TGTGCCAGCAGCTTAGCGAGACAGAAGTTCTACACCGGGGAGCTGTTTTTT. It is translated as CASSLARQKFYTGELFF. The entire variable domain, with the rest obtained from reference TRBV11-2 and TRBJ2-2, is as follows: EAGVAQSPRYKIIEKRQSVAFWCNPISGHATLYWYQQILGQGPKLLIQFQNNGVVDDSQLPKDRFSAERLKGVDSTLKIQPAKLEDSAVYLCASSLARQKFYTGELFFGEGSRLTVL.

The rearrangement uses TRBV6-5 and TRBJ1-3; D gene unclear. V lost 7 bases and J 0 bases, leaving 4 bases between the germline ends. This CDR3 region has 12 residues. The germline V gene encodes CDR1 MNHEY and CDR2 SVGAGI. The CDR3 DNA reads TGTGCCAGCACGAGCTCTGGAAACACCATATATTTT. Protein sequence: CASTSSGNTIYF.

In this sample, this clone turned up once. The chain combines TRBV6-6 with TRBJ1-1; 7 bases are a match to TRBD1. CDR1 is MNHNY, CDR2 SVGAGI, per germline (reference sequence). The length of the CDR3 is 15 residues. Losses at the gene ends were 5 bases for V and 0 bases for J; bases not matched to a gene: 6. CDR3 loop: CASSPGTVMNTEAFF. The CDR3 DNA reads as TGTGCCAGCAGTCCCGGGACAGTAATGAACACTGAAGCTTTCTTT.

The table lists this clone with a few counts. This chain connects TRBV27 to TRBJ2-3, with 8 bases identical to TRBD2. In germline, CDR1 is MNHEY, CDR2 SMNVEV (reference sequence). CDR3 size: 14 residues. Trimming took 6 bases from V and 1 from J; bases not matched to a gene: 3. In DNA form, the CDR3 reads TGTGCCAGCAGATCGCGGGGGGGCACAGATACGCAGTATTTT. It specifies CASRSRGGTDTQYF.

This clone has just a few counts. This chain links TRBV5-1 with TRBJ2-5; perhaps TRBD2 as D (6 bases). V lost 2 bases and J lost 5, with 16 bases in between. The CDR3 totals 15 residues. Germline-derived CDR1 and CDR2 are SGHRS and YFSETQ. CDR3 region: CASSFSRLGQETQYF. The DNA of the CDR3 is TGCGCCAGCAGCTTCTCGCGACTAGGCCAGGAGACCCAGTACTTC.

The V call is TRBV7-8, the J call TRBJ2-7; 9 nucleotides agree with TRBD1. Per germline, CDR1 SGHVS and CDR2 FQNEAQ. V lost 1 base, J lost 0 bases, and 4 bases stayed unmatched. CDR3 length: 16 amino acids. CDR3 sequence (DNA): TGTGCCAGCAGCTTAGGCGACAGGGGGGTCTCCTACGAGCAGTACTTC. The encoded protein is CASSLGDRGVSYEQYF.

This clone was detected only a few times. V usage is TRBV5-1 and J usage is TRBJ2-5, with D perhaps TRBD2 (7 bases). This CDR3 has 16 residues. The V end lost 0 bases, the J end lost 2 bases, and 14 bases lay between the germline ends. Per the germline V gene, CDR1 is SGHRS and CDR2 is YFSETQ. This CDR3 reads CASSLAAGARQETQYF. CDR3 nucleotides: TGCGCCAGCAGCTTGGCGGCGGGGGCTCGGCAAGAGACCCAGTACTTC. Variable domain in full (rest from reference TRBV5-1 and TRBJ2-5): KAGVTQTPRYLIKTRGQQVTLSCSPISGHRSVSWYQQTPGQGLQFLFEYFSETQRNKGNFPGRFSGRQFSNSRSEMNVSTLELGDSALYLCASSLAAGARQETQYFGPGTRLLVL.

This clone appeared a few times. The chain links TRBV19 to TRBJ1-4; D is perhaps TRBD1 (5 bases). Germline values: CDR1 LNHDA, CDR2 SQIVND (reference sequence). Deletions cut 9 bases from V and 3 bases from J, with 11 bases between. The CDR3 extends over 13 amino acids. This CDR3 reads CASGGKPNEKLFF. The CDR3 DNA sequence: TGTGCCAGCGGGGGGAAGCCTAATGAAAAACTGTTTTTT.

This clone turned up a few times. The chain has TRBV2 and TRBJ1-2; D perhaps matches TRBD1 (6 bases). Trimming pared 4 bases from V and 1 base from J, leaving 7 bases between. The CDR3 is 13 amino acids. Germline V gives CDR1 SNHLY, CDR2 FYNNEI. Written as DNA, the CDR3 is TGTGCCAGCAGTGGGACAGTTAACTATGGCTACACCTTC. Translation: CASSGTVNYGYTF.

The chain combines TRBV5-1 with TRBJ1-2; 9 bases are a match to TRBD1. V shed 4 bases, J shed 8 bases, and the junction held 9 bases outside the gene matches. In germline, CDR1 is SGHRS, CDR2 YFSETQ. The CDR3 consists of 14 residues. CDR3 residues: CASSPQTGGSGYTF. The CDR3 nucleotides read TGCGCCAGCAGCCCGCAGACAGGGGGAAGCGGCTACACCTTC.

Written as DNA, the CDR3 is TGCACTGGGCCTTCTAGCGGGGACTACAATGAGCAGTTCTTC. It encodes CTGPSSGDYNEQFF. The gene calls are TRBV1 and TRBJ2-1; the DNA was not used to check the table's D call, TRBD2. TRBV1 is classified as a pseudogene. The CDR3 has 14 residues.

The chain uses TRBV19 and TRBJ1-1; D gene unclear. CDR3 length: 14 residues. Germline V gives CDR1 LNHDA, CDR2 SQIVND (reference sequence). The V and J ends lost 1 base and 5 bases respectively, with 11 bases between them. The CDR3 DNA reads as TGTGCCAGTAGTATAGGAGGGTATGCGACTGAAGCTTTCTTT. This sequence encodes CASSIGGYATEAFF.

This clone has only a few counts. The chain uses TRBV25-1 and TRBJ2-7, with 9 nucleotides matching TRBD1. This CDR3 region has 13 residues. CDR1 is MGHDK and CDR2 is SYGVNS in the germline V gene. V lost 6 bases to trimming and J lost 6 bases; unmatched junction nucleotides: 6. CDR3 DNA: TGTGCCAGCAGGCCGGGACAGGGACGCGAGCAGTACTTC. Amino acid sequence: CASRPGQGREQYF.

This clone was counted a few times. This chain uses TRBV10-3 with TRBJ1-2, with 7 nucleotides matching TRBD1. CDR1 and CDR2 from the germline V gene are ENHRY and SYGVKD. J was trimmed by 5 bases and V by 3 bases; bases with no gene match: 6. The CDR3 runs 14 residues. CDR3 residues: CAISDPTGTYGYTF. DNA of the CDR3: TGTGCCATCAGTGACCCGACAGGGACGTATGGCTACACCTTC.

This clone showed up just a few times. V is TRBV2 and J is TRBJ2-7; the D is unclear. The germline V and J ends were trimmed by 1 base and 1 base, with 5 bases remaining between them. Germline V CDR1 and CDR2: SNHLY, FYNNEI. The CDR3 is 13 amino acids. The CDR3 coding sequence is TGTGCCAGCAGTGAAGGGCCTTCCTACGAGCAGTACTTC. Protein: CASSEGPSYEQYF.

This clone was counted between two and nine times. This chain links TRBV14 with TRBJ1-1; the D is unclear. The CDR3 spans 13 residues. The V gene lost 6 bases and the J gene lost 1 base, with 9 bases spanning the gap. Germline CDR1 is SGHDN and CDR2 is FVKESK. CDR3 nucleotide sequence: TGTGCCAGCAGGGTTGGAGAGAACACTGAAGCTTTCTTT. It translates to CASRVGENTEAFF.

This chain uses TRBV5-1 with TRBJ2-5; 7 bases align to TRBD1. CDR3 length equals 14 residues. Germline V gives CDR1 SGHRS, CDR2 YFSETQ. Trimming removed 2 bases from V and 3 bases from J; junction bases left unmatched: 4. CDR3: CASSFHRGKETQYF. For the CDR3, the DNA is TGCGCCAGCAGCTTCCACAGGGGCAAAGAGACCCAGTACTTC.

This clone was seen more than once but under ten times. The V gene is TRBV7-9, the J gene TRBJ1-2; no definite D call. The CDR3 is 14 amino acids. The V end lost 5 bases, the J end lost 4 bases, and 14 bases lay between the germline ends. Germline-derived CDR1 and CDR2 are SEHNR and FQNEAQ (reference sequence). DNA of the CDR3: TGTGCCAGCAGCCCGGCGGGGAATCCCTATGGCTACACCTTC. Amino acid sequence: CASSPAGNPYGYTF.

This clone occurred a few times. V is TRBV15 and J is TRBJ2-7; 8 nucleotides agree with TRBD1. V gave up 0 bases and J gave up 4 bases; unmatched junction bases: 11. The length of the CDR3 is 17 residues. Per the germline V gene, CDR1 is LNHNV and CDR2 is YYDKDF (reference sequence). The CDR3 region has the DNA TGTGCCACCAGCAGAGATCTCGCGATACAGGGGGTGTACGAGCAGTACTTC. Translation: CATSRDLAIQGVYEQYF.

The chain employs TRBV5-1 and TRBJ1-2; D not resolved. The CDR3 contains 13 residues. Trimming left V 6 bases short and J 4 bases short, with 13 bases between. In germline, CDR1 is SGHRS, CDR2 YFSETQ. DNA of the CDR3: TGCGCCAGCACGTCTACGGGATCCTATGGCTACACCTTC. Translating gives CASTSTGSYGYTF.

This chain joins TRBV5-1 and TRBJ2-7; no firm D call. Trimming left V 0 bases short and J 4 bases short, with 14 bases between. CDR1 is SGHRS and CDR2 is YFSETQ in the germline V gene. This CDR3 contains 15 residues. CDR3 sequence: CASSLGQNPPYEQYF. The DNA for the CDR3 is TGCGCCAGCAGCTTGGGGCAGAACCCACCTTACGAGCAGTACTTC.

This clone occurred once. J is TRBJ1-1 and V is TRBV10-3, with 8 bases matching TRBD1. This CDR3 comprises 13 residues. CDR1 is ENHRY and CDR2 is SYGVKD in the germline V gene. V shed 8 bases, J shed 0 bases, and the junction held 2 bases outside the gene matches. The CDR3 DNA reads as TGTGCCATCGGACAGGGCATGAACACTGAAGCTTTCTTT. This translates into CAIGQGMNTEAFF.

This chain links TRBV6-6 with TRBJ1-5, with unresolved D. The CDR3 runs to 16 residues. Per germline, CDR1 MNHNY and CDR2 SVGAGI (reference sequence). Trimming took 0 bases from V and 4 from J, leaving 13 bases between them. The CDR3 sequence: CASSYSLGGSNQPQHF. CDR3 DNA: TGTGCCAGCAGTTACTCGCTTGGAGGGAGTAATCAGCCCCAGCATTTT.

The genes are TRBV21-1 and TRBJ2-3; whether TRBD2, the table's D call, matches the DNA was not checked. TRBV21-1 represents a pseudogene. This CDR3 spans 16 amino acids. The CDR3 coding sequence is TGTGCCAGCAGCCCCCTTTGCCTAGGTGGGACAGATACGCAGTATTTT. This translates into CASSPLCLGGTDTQYF.

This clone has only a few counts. CDR3 in amino acids: CASKRTTNEKLFF. The CDR3 bases are TGTGCCAGTAAGCGCACAACTAATGAAAAACTGTTTTTT. The V and J genes are TRBV19 and TRBJ1-4; D gene unclear. The CDR3 runs to 13 residues. Germline V gene sequence: CDR1 LNHDA, CDR2 SQIVND (reference sequence). Trimming stripped 7 bases from V and 0 bases from J, with 6 bases between. Looking up the rest from reference TRBV19 and TRBJ1-4 gives the full variable domain: DGGITQSPKYLFRKEGQNVTLSCEQNLNHDAMYWYRQDPGQGLRLIYYSQIVNDFQKGDIAEGYSVSREKKESFPLTVTSAQKNPTAFYLCASKRTTNEKLFFGSGTQLSVL.

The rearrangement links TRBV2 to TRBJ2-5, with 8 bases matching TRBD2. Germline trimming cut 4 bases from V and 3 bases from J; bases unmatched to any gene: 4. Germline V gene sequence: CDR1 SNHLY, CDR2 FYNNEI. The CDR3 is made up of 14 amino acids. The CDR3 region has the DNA TGTGCCAGCAGTGCTTGGCGGGGGGAAGAGACCCAGTACTTC. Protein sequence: CASSAWRGEETQYF.

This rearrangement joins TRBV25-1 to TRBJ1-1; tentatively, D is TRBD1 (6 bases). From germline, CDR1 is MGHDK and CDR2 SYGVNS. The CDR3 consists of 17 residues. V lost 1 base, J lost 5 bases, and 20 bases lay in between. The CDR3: CASSESLGGGARTEAFF. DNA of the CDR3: TGTGCCAGCAGTGAATCCCTTGGTGGGGGGGCTCGGACTGAAGCTTTCTTT.

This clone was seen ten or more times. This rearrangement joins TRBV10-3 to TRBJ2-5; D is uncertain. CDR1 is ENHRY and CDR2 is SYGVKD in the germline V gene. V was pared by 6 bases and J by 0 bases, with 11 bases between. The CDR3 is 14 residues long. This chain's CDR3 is CAISAAAYQETQYF. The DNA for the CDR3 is TGTGCCATCAGCGCGGCGGCCTACCAAGAGACCCAGTACTTC.

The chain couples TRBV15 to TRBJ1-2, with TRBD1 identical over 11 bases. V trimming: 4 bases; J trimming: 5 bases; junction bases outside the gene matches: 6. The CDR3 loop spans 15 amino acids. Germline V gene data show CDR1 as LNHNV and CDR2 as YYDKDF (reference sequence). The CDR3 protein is CATSMGQGEEYGYTF. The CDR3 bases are TGTGCCACCAGCATGGGACAGGGGGAGGAATATGGCTACACCTTC. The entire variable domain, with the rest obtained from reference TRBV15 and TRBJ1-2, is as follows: DAMVIQNPRYQVTQFGKPVTLSCSQTLNHNVMYWYQQKSSQAPKLLFHYYDKDFNNEADTPDNFQSRRPNTSFCFLDIRSPGLGDTAMYLCATSMGQGEEYGYTFGSGTRLTVV.